This is a list of T cell receptor beta chains from one sample in a study of human T cells and chemical hapten exposure. One entry per CDR3 protein, called by TCRdb with MiXCR from the RACE reads. The data hold 89,000 or so distinct CDR3 sequences, with 6.5% to 10% observed a single time. The starting material was whole blood, obtained in connection with sensitization to the hapten diphenylcyclopropenone (DPC). All receptors come from a middle-aged man with alopecia areata. Some clones in this sample may be carry-over from other donors' samples. CDR3s include the opening cysteine and the closing phenylalanine or tryptophan.

v_gene,j_gene,CDR3aa
TRBV6-2/TRBV6-3,TRBJ2-1,CASSLAGGPSNEQFF
TRBV6-5,TRBJ2-5,CASSGGGTIRRETQYF
TRBV29-1,TRBJ2-3,CSAPLKGGTDTQYF
TRBV6-2/TRBV6-3,TRBJ1-5,CASSNTRGSNQPQHF
TRBV6-1,TRBJ1-6,CASSESGGKASPLHF
TRBV7-2,TRBJ2-7,CASSLTRVEQYF
TRBV6-5,TRBJ2-3,CASSSRGWDTQYF
TRBV28,TRBJ1-2,CASSNGDSTF
TRBV3-1,TRBJ1-6,CASSQGTGGSPLHF
TRBV20-1,TRBJ1-5,CSARDGALPRGNQPQHF
TRBV29-1,TRBJ2-1,CSVEPAGYEQFF
TRBV29-1,TRBJ1-1,CSVANRGRGEITEAFF
TRBV6-2/TRBV6-3,TRBJ2-1,CASRYQGMGEQFF
TRBV6-6,TRBJ2-2,CASSTIGELFF
TRBV12-3/TRBV12-4,TRBJ2-3,CASSLAAGLADTQYF
TRBV2,TRBJ2-1,CASSAETSGIRNEQFF
TRBV3-1,TRBJ2-6,CASSQGSGANVLTF
TRBV6-5,TRBJ1-6,CASSKQGPYNSPLHF